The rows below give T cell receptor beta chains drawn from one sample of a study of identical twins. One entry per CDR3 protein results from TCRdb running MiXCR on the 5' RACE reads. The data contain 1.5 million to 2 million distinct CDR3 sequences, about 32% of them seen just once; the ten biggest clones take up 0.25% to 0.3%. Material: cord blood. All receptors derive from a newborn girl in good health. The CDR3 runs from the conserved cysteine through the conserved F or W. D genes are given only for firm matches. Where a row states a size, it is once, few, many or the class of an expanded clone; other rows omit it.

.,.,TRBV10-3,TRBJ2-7,CAISVGRGSYEQYF,TGTGCCATCAGTGTCGGCAGGGGTTCCTACGAGCAGTACTTC
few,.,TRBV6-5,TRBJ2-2,CASSYARGNTGELFF,TGTGCCAGCAGTTACGCCAGGGGTAACACCGGGGAGCTGTTTTTT
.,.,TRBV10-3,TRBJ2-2,CAISEETGTNTGELFF,TGTGCCATCAGTGAAGAGACGGGAACGAACACCGGGGAGCTGTTTTTT
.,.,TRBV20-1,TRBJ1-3,CSARDPRGGNTIYF,TGCAGTGCTAGAGATCCCAGGGGTGGAAACACCATATATTTT
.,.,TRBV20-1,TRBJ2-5,CSASHPAIVETQYF,TGCAGTGCTAGCCATCCGGCGATAGTAGAGACCCAGTACTTC
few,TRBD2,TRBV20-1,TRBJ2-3,CSAPRTRWGDTQYF,TGCAGTGCTCCTCGGACTAGGTGGGGAGATACGCAGTATTTT
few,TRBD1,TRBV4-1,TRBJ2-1,CASSQERDRGPYNEQFF,TGCGCCAGCAGCCAAGAGCGGGACAGGGGGCCTTACAATGAGCAGTTCTTC
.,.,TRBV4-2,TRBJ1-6,CASSPDSRSSSPLHF,TGTGCCAGCAGCCCTGACAGCCGTTCTTCGTCACCCCTCCACTTT
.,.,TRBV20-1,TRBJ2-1,CSAREVLTDEQFF,TGCAGTGCTAGAGAGGTACTAACCGATGAGCAGTTCTTC
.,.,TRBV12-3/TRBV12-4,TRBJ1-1,CASSTIGGTEAFF,TGTGCCAGCAGCACCATCGGGGGGACTGAAGCTTTCTTT
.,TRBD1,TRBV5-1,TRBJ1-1,CASRRDSNTEAFF,TGCGCCAGCCGGCGGGACAGTAACACTGAAGCTTTCTTT
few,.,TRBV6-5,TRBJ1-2,CASGSTGYGYTF,TGTGCCAGCGGATCTACAGGCTATGGCTACACCTTC
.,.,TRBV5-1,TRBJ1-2,CAGSYSGTPANYGYTF,TGCGCCGGCAGCTACTCCGGGACGCCGGCTAACTATGGCTACACCTTC
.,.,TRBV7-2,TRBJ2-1,CASSTKGVYEQFF,TGTGCCAGCAGCACGAAGGGGGTATATGAGCAGTTCTTC
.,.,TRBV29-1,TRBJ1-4,CSVGNRDNEKLFF,TGCAGCGTTGGAAACAGGGATAATGAAAAACTGTTTTTT
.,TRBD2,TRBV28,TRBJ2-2,CASSSLGLADLTGELFF,TGTGCCAGCAGTTCCCTGGGACTAGCGGACCTCACCGGGGAGCTGTTTTTT
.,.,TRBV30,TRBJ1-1,CAWSGQLNTEAFF,TGTGCCTGGAGTGGACAGTTAAACACTGAAGCTTTCTTT
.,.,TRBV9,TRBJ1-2,CASSKILGGQHTNYGYTF,TGTGCCAGCAGCAAAATCCTCGGGGGCCAACATACTAACTATGGCTACACCTTC
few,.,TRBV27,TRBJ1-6,CASSLYGEKNNSPLHF,TGTGCCAGCAGTTTATATGGGGAGAAGAATAATTCACCCCTCCACTTT
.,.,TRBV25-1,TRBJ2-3,CASSDVGSTDTQYF,TGTGCCAGCAGTGACGTCGGATCCACAGATACGCAGTATTTT
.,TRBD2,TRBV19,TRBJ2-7,CASSAGTSGKEFSSYEQYF,TGTGCCAGTAGTGCCGGCACTAGCGGAAAAGAATTTAGCTCCTACGAGCAGTACTTC
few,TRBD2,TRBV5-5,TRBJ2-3,CASSLPTSGKTDTQYF,TGTGCCAGCAGCCTTCCGACTAGCGGGAAAACAGATACGCAGTATTTT
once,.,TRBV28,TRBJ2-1,CASRDSGSYEQFF,TGTGCCAGCAGGGATTCAGGGAGCTACGAGCAGTTCTTC
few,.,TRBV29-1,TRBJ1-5,CSVVGSGDQPQHF,TGCAGCGTTGTTGGGTCCGGTGATCAGCCCCAGCATTTT
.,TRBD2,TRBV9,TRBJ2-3,CASSVDLAGESRPQYF,TGTGCCAGCAGCGTAGACCTAGCGGGAGAGTCGCGGCCGCAGTATTTT
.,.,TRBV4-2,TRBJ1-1,CASTQDLNTEAFF,TGTGCCAGCACCCAGGACCTGAACACTGAAGCTTTCTTT
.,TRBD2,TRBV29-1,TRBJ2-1,CSSTRTSGSNEQFF,TGCAGCTCCACCCGGACTAGCGGGAGCAATGAGCAGTTCTTC
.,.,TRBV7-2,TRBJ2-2,CASSVGTRPTGELFF,TGTGCCAGCAGCGTCGGGACCCGACCCACCGGGGAGCTGTTTTTT
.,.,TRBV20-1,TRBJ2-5,CSARQSLPQETQYF,TGCAGTGCTCGACAGTCACTCCCCCAAGAGACCCAGTACTTC
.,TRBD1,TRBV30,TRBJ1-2,CAWSVRDRDGYTF,TGTGCCTGGAGTGTTAGAGACAGGGATGGCTACACCTTC
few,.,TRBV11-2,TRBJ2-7,CASMRLRGPRESIYEQYF,TGTGCCAGCATGAGACTACGTGGCCCACGGGAGTCAATCTACGAGCAGTACTTC
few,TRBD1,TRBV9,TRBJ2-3,CASSDHRGRTDTQYF,TGTGCCAGCAGCGACCACAGGGGGCGCACAGATACGCAGTATTTT
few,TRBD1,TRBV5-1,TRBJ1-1,CASSLGDRVVNTEAFF,TGCGCCAGCAGCTTGGGGGACAGGGTAGTGAACACTGAAGCTTTCTTT
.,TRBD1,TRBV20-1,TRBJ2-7,CSAIPGTGEYEQYF,TGCAGTGCTATCCCCGGGACAGGGGAATACGAGCAGTACTTC
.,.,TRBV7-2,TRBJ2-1,CASSLGPLGLLNEQFF,TGTGCCAGCAGCTTAGGGCCCCTGGGACTGCTAAATGAGCAGTTCTTC
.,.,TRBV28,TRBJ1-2,CATDPTPVLAGYTF,TGTGCCACCGATCCGACCCCCGTCCTGGCAGGCTACACCTTC